This T cell receptor (beta chain) was documented in a study of coeliac disease (dated by TCRdb to between 2021 and 2022). With regard to the full study: Next-generation sequencing of rearranged TRB and TRG CDR3 regions was applied to small intestinal lymphocyte fractions from coeliac and non-coeliac patients. The study was aimed at characterising TR repertoires of small intestinal T cells in active, refractory type I and gluten-free-diet-treated coeliac disease. The full study included around 30 patients: approximately 22 with serologically confirmed coeliac disease and 8 controls with non-small intestinal disorders. TRB sequencing worked for samples from roughly 29 subjects, and these included fewer than 25 paired bulk unsorted intraepithelial and lamina propria cell samples.

Findings and caveats that apply to the study as a whole: High-purity fractions were not obtained when intraepithelial cells were separated from lamina propria cells, so cross-contamination between compartments was possible. TRB repertoires were found to be largely private, with most amino acid sequences unique to one sample, and no significant difference in V-gene usage was found between disease groups. Published gliadin-specific TRB sequences were found in 9 of 18 coeliac lamina propria samples but in only 1 of 6 controls. In the authors' view, the approach was unsuitable for unbiased detection of gliadin-specific T cells, since gliadin-specific T cells are scarce and rarely shared between patients. Active coeliac intraepithelial and lamina propria samples had lower TRB and TRG repertoire clonality than controls, suggesting that diverse T cells were recruited.

Cells were frozen in aliquots of some 550,000 in DMSO/FBS in liquid nitrogen, and a single aliquot from each fraction was used for sequencing. Every one of the 30 patients in the study had endoscopy and a small intestinal biopsy. To release lamina propria cells, the biopsy tissue left over after intraepithelial cell isolation was digested with collagenase. Genomic DNA was extracted from frozen unsorted cell fractions using the Qiagen DNeasy blood extraction kit. Libraries were prepared through the immunoSEQ multiplex PCR assay. Using reverse primers that targeted J gene segments together with forward primers that targeted V gene segments, the TR loci were amplified in a multiplexed PCR. The amplified CDR3 regions were sequenced using the Illumina HiSeq System. As for the authors' bioinformatics: A nearest-neighbour algorithm merged closely related reads to remove PCR and sequencing errors and collapse data into unique sequences. Two measures summarised the repertoires: clonality, and T cell density, defined as TR molecules per amount of genomic DNA input. Public TRs were defined as CDR3 amino acid sequences in at least 80% of unsorted samples, then tested for differential abundance between coeliac and control samples. Each lamina propria sample was queried against a list of a few hundred published gliadin-specific TRB sequences. Differences in clonality and density between disease groups were tested by Kruskal-Wallis tests, followed by Dunn post-tests. Entries here come from immuneACCESS through TCRdb and include only in-frame sequences with V and J called. Some clones fail to appear in such tables; in the studies checked, an unresolved V gene covers under half of the shortfall, and the cause of the remainder is unknown. V, J and clone size are those of that table, while D and trimming were read from the DNA. Within this sample are more than 2,500 clones, with about three quarters of them counted one time only. Of the sample, 20% falls within the top ten clones.

About this clone: Its antigen has not been determined. Base qualities are not provided; no much larger clone lies one nucleotide away.

This TCR was recovered from a man of 80 years or more without celiac disease. Sequencing input: lymphocytes from the gut lamina propria. In the paper's terms, the cell subset or site label means: lamina propria cell (LPC) fraction of small intestinal biopsy.

In nucleotide form, the sequence is TGTGCCAGCAGCTTAGGCGGGGGCCACTCCTACAATGAGCAGTTCTTC. Its coded protein is CASSLGGGHSYNEQFF. The chain links TRBV7-2 with TRBJ2-1; perhaps TRBD2 is the D gene, with 7 bases matching. At the junction V is shortened by 1 base and J by 0 bases, with 10 bases in between. The CDR3 contains 16 residues, cysteine and phenylalanine counted. Of all the DNA, just the CDR3 is kept, 48 bases in frame from base 1. Taken from the germline V gene, the CDR1 and CDR2 loops are SGHTA and FQGNSA.